A selection of T cell receptor beta chains follows, all from one sample in a study of blood T cell repertoires in COVID-19. Here immunoSEQ multiplex PCR was the method, and the copy in TCRdb shows in-frame clones only, minus some. The data hold 200,000 to 250,000 clones, with 80% to 85% observed a single time. The sample was peripheral blood. Receptors originate from a woman in her sixties with acute or convalescent COVID-19. The CDR3 runs from the conserved cysteine through the conserved F or W. A D gene is named only where the DNA matches it firmly. Size tells how often a clone was seen (once, few, many) or the class of an expanded clone, and some rows leave it out.

D: NA
size: once
V: TRBV5-5
J: TRBJ2-7
DNA: TGTGCCAGCAGCTTAATAGAGGACACGTCCTACGAGCAGTACTTC
CDR3: CASSLIEDTSYEQYF

D: TRBD1
size: NA
V: TRBV2
J: TRBJ1-4
DNA: TGTGCCAGCAGCACGGACAGGGAGCATATGTATAAACTGTTTTTT
CDR3: CASSTDREHMYKLFF

D: NA
size: NA
V: TRBV29-1
J: TRBJ1-1
DNA: TGCAGCGTTGCAGGGGTAGGTACTGAAGCTTTCTTT
CDR3: CSVAGVGTEAFF

D: NA
size: NA
V: TRBV27
J: TRBJ1-5
DNA: TGTGCCAGCAGCCAGTGGGCGGGACTTAGCAATCAGCCCCAGCATTTT
CDR3: CASSQWAGLSNQPQHF

D: TRBD1
size: once
V: TRBV30
J: TRBJ2-4
DNA: TGTGCCTGGAGCGCTACAGGGGTTCTAGAAAACATTCAGTACTTC
CDR3: CAWSATGVLENIQYF

D: NA
size: NA
V: TRBV6-1
J: TRBJ1-3
DNA: TGTGCCAGCAGTGAATACGCGAGTCCCTCTGGAAACACCATATATTTT
CDR3: CASSEYASPSGNTIYF

D: TRBD1
size: NA
V: TRBV5-4
J: TRBJ2-1
DNA: TGTGCCAGCAGCCCGGACAGGGGTGGGGTAGGTAGTGATGAGCAGTTCTTC
CDR3: CASSPDRGGVGSDEQFF

D: TRBD1
size: NA
V: TRBV11-2
J: TRBJ2-2
DNA: TGTGCCAGCAGCTCCTATGGGACAGGGAAGGGGGCCGGGGAGCTGTTTTTT
CDR3: CASSSYGTGKGAGELFF

D: NA
size: NA
V: TRBV5-4
J: TRBJ1-6
DNA: TGTGCCAGCAGCTCGTGGGAGAATTCACCCCTCCACTTT
CDR3: CASSSWENSPLHF

D: NA
size: NA
V: TRBV11-1
J: TRBJ1-1
DNA: TGTGCCAGCTCGCTGGGGGGGCGTGCTTTCTTT
CDR3: CASSLGGRAFF

D: NA
size: NA
V: TRBV6-1
J: TRBJ1-2
DNA: TGTGCCAGCAGTGAAGCGGGGACAATCTATGGCTACACCTTC
CDR3: CASSEAGTIYGYTF

D: TRBD1
size: NA
V: TRBV6-5
J: TRBJ1-6
DNA: TGTGCCAGCTCCAGAGCCGGGACAGGGGATTCACCCCTCCACTTT
CDR3: CASSRAGTGDSPLHF

D: NA
size: NA
V: TRBV30
J: TRBJ1-1
DNA: TGTGCCTGGACAACAGGGTACATGAACACTGAAGCTTTCTTT
CDR3: CAWTTGYMNTEAFF

D: NA
size: NA
V: TRBV19
J: TRBJ1-1
DNA: TGTGCCAGTAGTATAGGGGGCTCGAACACTGAAGCTTTCTTT
CDR3: CASSIGGSNTEAFF

D: TRBD2
size: NA
V: TRBV7-2
J: TRBJ2-3
DNA: TGTGCCAGCAGCTTAACGGGGGGGCTCGCAGATACGCAGTATTTT
CDR3: CASSLTGGLADTQYF

D: NA
size: NA
V: TRBV5-1
J: TRBJ1-2
DNA: TGCGCCAGCAGCTTGTTGGCAGGGTTGGGCTATGGCTACACCTTC
CDR3: CASSLLAGLGYGYTF

D: TRBD1
size: NA
V: TRBV12-3/TRBV12-4
J: TRBJ1-2
DNA: TGTGCCAGCACCCAGACAGGGGCCGGCTACACCTTC
CDR3: CASTQTGAGYTF

D: NA
size: NA
V: TRBV9
J: TRBJ1-1
DNA: TGTGCCAGCAGCGTAGTGCGGGGTCGGACTGAAGCTTTCTTT
CDR3: CASSVVRGRTEAFF

D: TRBD1
size: NA
V: TRBV2
J: TRBJ1-5
DNA: TGTGCCAGCAGCACGGGACAGGGGGTGGGTCAGCCCCAGCATTTT
CDR3: CASSTGQGVGQPQHF

D: TRBD2
size: NA
V: TRBV4-1
J: TRBJ2-7
DNA: TGCGCCAGCAGCCAGGGGACTAGCGGGGCTTTCGAGCAGTACTTC
CDR3: CASSQGTSGAFEQYF

D: NA
size: NA
V: TRBV30
J: TRBJ2-7
DNA: TGTGCCTGGAGTCAGGGGTCCGAGCAGTACTTC
CDR3: CAWSQGSEQYF

D: TRBD2
size: once
V: TRBV4-1
J: TRBJ2-7
DNA: TGCGCCAGCAGCCAAGGATACAGCGGGGGGCACGAGCAGTACTTC
CDR3: CASSQGYSGGHEQYF

D: TRBD1
size: NA
V: TRBV19
J: TRBJ1-6
DNA: TGTGCCAGTAGTATAGTCCAGGGGGCGGACAATTCACCCCTCCACTTT
CDR3: CASSIVQGADNSPLHF

D: NA
size: NA
V: TRBV29-1
J: TRBJ1-2
DNA: TGCAGCGTTGAACCAGGGCACTATGGCTACACCTTC
CDR3: CSVEPGHYGYTF

D: NA
size: NA
V: TRBV2
J: TRBJ1-1
DNA: TGTGCCAGCAGGGGGGCGGGGGGCCGGAACACTGAAGCTTTCTTT
CDR3: CASRGAGGRNTEAFF

D: TRBD2
size: NA
V: TRBV5-1
J: TRBJ2-1
DNA: TGCGCCAGCAGCGAAACTAGCGGGGGGGCCAGGGAGCAGTTCTTC
CDR3: CASSETSGGAREQFF

D: TRBD1
size: NA
V: TRBV5-1
J: TRBJ2-7
DNA: TGCGCCAGCAGCCTTACGACAGGGTTCTACGAGCAGTACTTC
CDR3: CASSLTTGFYEQYF

D: NA
size: NA
V: TRBV12-3/TRBV12-4
J: TRBJ2-5
DNA: TGTGCCAGCAGTAAGACAGCCCAAGAGACCCAGTACTTC
CDR3: CASSKTAQETQYF

D: NA
size: NA
V: TRBV5-1
J: TRBJ1-2
DNA: TGCGCCAGCAGCTTGGGGGGCCAACCTAACTATGGCTACACCTTC
CDR3: CASSLGGQPNYGYTF